The 12 T cell receptor beta chains below all came from one sample that was sequenced in a study of cytomegalovirus exposure and HLA in healthy donors. In the PCR, 60 Vbeta and 13 Jbeta primers were used. Sequencing used immunoSEQ multiplex PCR; TCRdb keeps in-frame clones, though not all of them. The data hold under 45,000 clones, with 70% to 80% observed a single time. Sequences were obtained from PBMCs. The receptors were sampled from a man aged 30 to 39 in good health and CMV-seronegative.

V gene TRBV5-1 combines with J gene TRBJ1-1, with TRBD1 matching over 8 bases. Germline-derived CDR1 and CDR2 are SGHRS and YFSETQ. This CDR3 region has 15 residues. The V gene end was trimmed by 4 bases and the J gene end by 4 bases; junction bases not matched to a gene: 9. The DNA of the CDR3 is TGCGCCAGCAGCCCAAAACAGGGGGGTAGCACTGAAGCTTTCTTT. Translated, it gives CASSPKQGGSTEAFF.

The chain carries TRBV7-9 and TRBJ2-5; D call uncertain. Trimming took 4 bases from V and 3 from J, leaving 9 bases between them. The CDR3 length is 13 residues. The germline V gene encodes CDR1 SEHNR and CDR2 FQNEAQ (reference sequence). In DNA, the CDR3 is TGTGCCAGCAGCTCCAGGTGGGAAGAGACCCAGTACTTC. It codes for CASSSRWEETQYF.

The V and J genes are TRBV10-3 and TRBJ2-7, with 10 nucleotides matching TRBD2. J lost 2 bases, V lost 0 bases, and 1 base had no gene match. Germline V gives CDR1 ENHRY, CDR2 SYGVKD. The CDR3 has 15 amino acids. The CDR3 region is CAISESTSGTYEQYF. CDR3 nucleotides: TGTGCCATCAGTGAGTCAACTAGCGGGACCTACGAGCAGTACTTC.

The J gene is TRBJ1-6, the V gene TRBV19; D call uncertain. This CDR3 is 13 amino acids long. Germline assignment: CDR1 LNHDA and CDR2 SQIVND (reference sequence). V was cut by 5 bases and J by 10 bases, with 12 bases left in between. The CDR3 protein is CASSEYEISPLHF. Written as DNA, the CDR3 is TGTGCCAGTAGTGAGTACGAGATCTCACCCCTCCACTTT.

The chain joins TRBV6-1 to TRBJ2-7, with 10 nucleotides matching TRBD2. The CDR3 consists of 15 residues. V was pared by 6 bases and J by 4 bases, with 9 bases of the junction left unmatched. In germline, CDR1 is MNHNS, CDR2 SASEGT. The DNA of the CDR3 is TGTGCCAGCAGCACGGCCACTAGCGGGATGTACGAGCAGTACTTC. Its protein product is CASSTATSGMYEQYF.

V gene TRBV9 combines with J gene TRBJ2-4, with TRBD1 as a possible D gene (6 bases). The CDR3 has 14 residues. Trimming pared 4 bases from V and 7 bases from J, leaving 15 bases between. CDR1 and CDR2 from the germline V gene are SGDLS and YYNGEE. The CDR3 loop reads CASSLWDISNIQYF. CDR3 bases: TGTGCCAGCAGCCTGTGGGACATATCGAACATTCAGTACTTC.

The chain employs TRBV28 and TRBJ2-7, with 9 bases identical to TRBD2. CDR3 length: 15 residues. The ends lost 1 base at V and 2 bases at J; junction bases unmatched: 3. CDR1 is MDHEN, CDR2 SYDVKM, per germline. The CDR3 region has the DNA TGTGCCAGCAGTTTATCGCGGGGGGGGACCTACGAGCAGTACTTC. This gives the protein CASSLSRGGTYEQYF.

Only one count was recorded for this clone. CDR3 loop: CASSSLNTIYF. In DNA, the CDR3 is TGTGCCAGCAGCTCCTTAAACACCATATATTTT. The chain combines TRBV5-4 with TRBJ1-3; unclear D gene. The germline V gene has CDR1 SGHNT and CDR2 YYREEE (reference sequence). The CDR3 runs 11 residues. The V and J ends lost 3 bases and 6 bases respectively, with 4 bases between them.

This clone has just a few counts. The J gene is TRBJ1-1, the V gene TRBV11-1, with a weak D call TRBD1 (5 bases). The germline CDR1 and CDR2 sequences are SGHAT and FQDESV (reference sequence). The CDR3 loop spans 16 amino acids. Trimming stripped 5 bases from V and 5 bases from J, with 21 bases between. In nucleotides, the CDR3 is TGTGCCAGCAGCGGTCAAGGGACGACCCGGGGGACTGAAGCTTTCTTT. Encoded protein: CASSGQGTTRGTEAFF.

The gene calls are TRBV9 and TRBJ2-7; 11 bases line up with TRBD2. Trimming removed 3 bases from V and 5 bases from J; junction bases left unmatched: 4. CDR1 and CDR2 from the germline V gene are SGDLS and YYNGEE. This CDR3 contains 14 residues. The CDR3 region is CASSASGRLDEQYF. CDR3 in DNA: TGTGCCAGCAGCGCTAGCGGGAGGTTAGACGAGCAGTACTTC. The variable domain in full, with the rest retrieved from reference TRBV9 and TRBJ2-7, is DSGVTQTPKHLITATGQRVTLRCSPRSGDLSVYWYQQSLDQGLQFLIQYYNGEERAKGNILERFSAQQFPDLHSELNLSSLELGDSALYFCASSASGRLDEQYFGPGTRLTVT.

The chain employs TRBV11-2 and TRBJ1-1; D gene uncertain. The CDR3 has 16 amino acids. V lost 5 bases, J lost 0 bases, and 16 bases lay in between. CDR1 and CDR2 from the germline V gene are SGHAT and FQNNGV. The CDR3 protein is CASSRRGPNMNTEAFF. CDR3 coding DNA: TGTGCCAGCAGCCGCCGTGGGCCTAACATGAACACTGAAGCTTTCTTT.

The chain combines TRBV11-2 with TRBJ2-1, with 11 nucleotides matching TRBD2. With 4 bases clipped from V and 4 bases from J, the junction kept 3 bases outside the gene matches. This CDR3 spans 15 amino acids. Germline V gene sequence: CDR1 SGHAT, CDR2 FQNNGV. Here the CDR3 reads CASSSRLAGYNEQFF. In nucleotides, the CDR3 is TGTGCCAGCAGCTCCAGACTAGCGGGATACAATGAGCAGTTCTTC.